Below are 25 T cell receptor beta chains sequenced from a single sample in a study of cytomegalovirus exposure and HLA in healthy donors. Both 60 Vbeta primers and 13 Jbeta primers went into the PCR. This table comes from immunoSEQ multiplex PCR, and its TCRdb copy is limited to in-frame clones, with some not included. The sample records 130,000 or so clones, around 77% being singletons. Material: PBMCs. These receptors came from a man aged 30 to 39 in good health and CMV-seronegative.

The chain joins TRBV5-4 to TRBJ2-7; the match to TRBD2 covers 12 bases. CDR3 length: 15 residues. CDR1 and CDR2 (germline): SGHNT, YYREEE (reference sequence). V dropped 0 bases and J dropped 2; count of bases not matched to a gene: 0. The CDR3 loop reads CASSLGTSGAYEQYF. The DNA for the CDR3 is TGTGCCAGCAGCTTGGGGACTAGCGGGGCCTACGAGCAGTACTTC.

V and J are TRBV2 and TRBJ1-2; D is ambiguous. The CDR3 runs 14 residues. With 8 bases removed from V and 0 bases from J, the gap between germline ends came to 13 bases. Germline CDR1 reads SNHLY; CDR2 reads FYNNEI. DNA of the CDR3: TGTGCCAGCCAAGTACCGTCGGCTAACTATGGCTACACCTTC. Its translation: CASQVPSANYGYTF.

The chain links TRBV12-5 to TRBJ2-5, with 10 bases lining up with TRBD2. Germline assignment: CDR1 LGHNT and CDR2 FRNRAP. The junction had 15 bases not matched to a gene; V was cut back by 7 bases and J by 4 bases. This CDR3 spans 17 amino acids. CDR3: CASAPRGSSGSVETQYF. The CDR3 bases are TGTGCTAGTGCCCCCCGGGGGTCTAGCGGGAGTGTAGAGACCCAGTACTTC.

The chain has TRBV2 and TRBJ1-1; D unresolved. The CDR3 length is 13 residues. V was shortened by 5 bases and J by 7 bases, with 14 bases between the two germline ends. Germline V CDR1 and CDR2: SNHLY, FYNNEI. The CDR3 nucleotides read TGTGCCAGCAGTAGTCGGGTCGGAGGTGAAGCTTTCTTT. Protein: CASSSRVGGEAFF.

This clone was seen more than once but under ten times. The chain uses TRBV19 and TRBJ1-5; D may be TRBD1 (5 bases). V lost 7 bases to trimming and J lost 7 bases, with 11 bases between them. Germline CDR1 LNHDA, CDR2 SQIVND (reference sequence). This CDR3 region has 12 residues. The CDR3: CASTQGNQPQHF. Written as DNA, the CDR3 is TGTGCCAGTACGCAGGGTAACCAGCCCCAGCATTTT.

The chain has TRBV7-9 and TRBJ2-5; TRBD1 agrees at 9 bases. The J call is uncertain, as TRBJ2-7 better fits the DNA end. Germline V gene data show CDR1 as SEHNR and CDR2 as FQNEAQ (reference sequence). CDR3 length equals 15 residues. The CDR3 sequence: CASSSRQGVLDEQYF. DNA of the CDR3: TGTGCCAGCAGCTCACGACAGGGGGTTTTGGACGAGCAGTACTTC.

The rearrangement links TRBV29-1 to TRBJ2-1; 7 nucleotides match TRBD2. V gave up 0 bases and J gave up 0 bases; unmatched junction bases: 11. This CDR3 is built from 18 residues. Germline V gene lookup returns CDR1 SQVTM and CDR2 ANQGSEA. CDR3 coding DNA: TGCAGCGTTGAAGATTTTCAGGGAGGGAGTAGCTCCTACAATGAGCAGTTCTTC. Its translation is CSVEDFQGGSSSYNEQFF.

The chain couples TRBV11-2 to TRBJ1-1; no clear D. V shed 1 base and J shed 0 bases, with 9 bases lying between them. Germline values: CDR1 SGHAT, CDR2 FQNNGV. The CDR3 spans 15 residues. DNA of the CDR3: TGTGCCAGCAGCTTAGCAGCGCAACTGAACACTGAAGCTTTCTTT. Protein product: CASSLAAQLNTEAFF. The full variable domain, completed using reference TRBV11-2 and TRBJ1-1, is EAGVAQSPRYKIIEKRQSVAFWCNPISGHATLYWYQQILGQGPKLLIQFQNNGVVDDSQLPKDRFSAERLKGVDSTLKIQPAKLEDSAVYLCASSLAAQLNTEAFFGQGTRLTVV.

The chain carries TRBV18 and TRBJ2-7; 7 positions agree with TRBD1. V shed 4 bases and J 4 bases; nucleotides not matched to a gene: 1. In germline, CDR1 is KGHSH, CDR2 LQKENI. The CDR3 has 12 amino acids. CDR3 residues: CASSRDRYEQYF. The CDR3 DNA follows: TGTGCCAGCTCACGGGACAGATACGAGCAGTACTTC.

The rearrangement uses TRBV7-6 and TRBJ2-1, with 10 bases fitting TRBD2. The CDR3 is made up of 15 amino acids. V was clipped by 4 bases and J by 5 bases; unmatched bases: 5. CDR1 and CDR2 from the germline V gene are SGHVS and FNYEAQ. For the CDR3, the DNA is TGTGCCAGCAGCTCCGGACTAGCGGAAAACAATGAGCAGTTCTTC. This codes for CASSSGLAENNEQFF.

Here the CDR3 reads CASSFPYYTDTQYF. For the CDR3, the DNA is TGTGCCAGCAGCTTCCCTTATTACACAGATACGCAGTATTTT. The chain carries TRBV5-8 and TRBJ2-3; D is uncertain. In germline, CDR1 is SGHTS, CDR2 YDEGEE. The CDR3 loop spans 14 amino acids. With 2 bases removed from V and 2 bases from J, the gap between germline ends came to 9 bases.

J is TRBJ2-3 and V is TRBV9; the match to TRBD2 covers 7 bases. CDR1 is SGDLS and CDR2 is YYNGEE in the germline V gene. V trimming: 3 bases; J trimming: 5 bases; junction bases outside the gene matches: 9. The CDR3 contains 15 residues. The CDR3 sequence is CASSETPGGGDTQYF. The DNA for the CDR3 is TGTGCCAGCAGCGAGACGCCTGGGGGGGGAGATACGCAGTATTTT.

The V gene is TRBV2, the J gene TRBJ1-1; D perhaps matches TRBD1 (5 bases). Germline lookup yields CDR1 SNHLY and CDR2 FYNNEI. Between the trimmed V and J ends, which lost 4 bases and 4 bases, there was a span of 10 bases. The CDR3 has 13 residues. In DNA form, the CDR3 reads TGTGCCAGCAGTGCTCAGGGTACCACTGAAGCTTTCTTT. Amino acids: CASSAQGTTEAFF.

J is TRBJ1-2 and V is TRBV13; TRBD1 agrees at 9 bases. CDR1 PRHDT and CDR2 FYEKMQ come from the germline V gene (reference sequence). With V trimmed by 6 bases and J by 4 bases, 6 bases remained unmatched. The CDR3 sequence is 14 residues long. This chain's CDR3 is CASREQGASYGYTF. The CDR3 DNA is TGTGCCAGCAGGGAACAGGGGGCCTCCTATGGCTACACCTTC. The full variable domain, completed using reference TRBV13 and TRBJ1-2, is AAGVIQSPRHLIKEKRETATLKCYPIPRHDTVYWYQQGPGQDPQFLISFYEKMQSDKGSIPDRFSAQQFSDYHSELNMSSLELGDSALYFCASREQGASYGYTFGSGTRLTVV.

The genes are TRBV6-5 and TRBJ1-3; maybe TRBD1 (6 bases). Trimming shortened V by 7 bases and J by 0 bases, and 13 bases separated the two germline ends. Germline V gene data show CDR1 as MNHEY and CDR2 as SVGAGI. The CDR3 runs 15 residues. The CDR3 DNA follows: TGTGCCAGCACCAGGGGAGTTCTCTCTGGAAACACCATATATTTT. Amino acid sequence: CASTRGVLSGNTIYF.

This clone came up a few times. The CDR3 here is CASSSLGLMYYGSQHF. The CDR3, as DNA: TGTGCCAGCAGTTCCCTTGGGCTAATGTATTATGGGTCCCAGCATTTT. This rearrangement joins TRBV28 to TRBJ1-5; D uncertain. V was shortened by 4 bases and J by 11 bases, with 24 bases between the two germline ends. This CDR3 is built from 16 residues. From germline, CDR1 is MDHEN and CDR2 SYDVKM.

This clone appeared once. The gene calls are TRBV2 and TRBJ1-1; D is undetermined. Trimming shortened V by 7 bases and J by 4 bases, and 22 bases separated the two germline ends. The CDR3 covers 16 residues. From germline, CDR1 is SNHLY and CDR2 FYNNEI. CDR3 protein: CASTLKEPWESTEAFF. CDR3 sequence (DNA): TGTGCCAGCACCTTAAAAGAACCATGGGAGAGCACTGAAGCTTTCTTT.

The chain couples TRBV28 to TRBJ1-5, with 8 bases matching TRBD1. This CDR3 contains 12 residues. Germline CDR1 is MDHEN and CDR2 is SYDVKM. V gave up 4 bases and J gave up 12 bases; unmatched junction bases: 5. The CDR3 DNA is TGTGCCAGCAGTTCCCCGGACAGGGACCAGCATTTT. Translated, it gives CASSSPDRDQHF.

The chain recombines TRBV29-1 with TRBJ1-2; D is perhaps TRBD1 (5 bases). Germline-derived CDR1 and CDR2 are SQVTM and ANQGSEA. The CDR3 sequence is 13 residues long. V was cut by 6 bases and J by 0 bases, with 11 bases left in between. The CDR3 loop reads CSVTRVANYGYTF. As DNA, the CDR3 is TGCAGCGTCACCAGGGTTGCTAACTATGGCTACACCTTC.

This clone was recorded a few times. This CDR3 reads CALLANYGYTF. The CDR3 nucleotides are TGTGCCCTTTTAGCTAACTATGGCTACACCTTC. The V gene is TRBV28, the J gene TRBJ1-2; D remains unclear. The CDR3 sequence is 11 residues long. Germline V gene lookup returns CDR1 MDHEN and CDR2 SYDVKM. V dropped 11 bases and J dropped 0 bases, with 7 bases sitting between them.

The gene calls are TRBV7-2 and TRBJ2-7; D perhaps matches TRBD2 (8 bases). Germline assignment: CDR1 SGHTA and CDR2 FQGNSA. V was trimmed by 7 bases and J by 1 base, leaving 20 bases between them. This CDR3 has 16 amino acids. CDR3 protein: CASTQGVAGLSYEQYF. The CDR3 bases are TGTGCCAGCACCCAGGGGGTAGCGGGACTTTCCTACGAGCAGTACTTC.

This clone turned up a few times. The chain has TRBV25-1 and TRBJ1-6, with a weak D call TRBD1 (6 bases). V was shortened by 3 bases and J by 10 bases, with 19 bases between the two germline ends. The CDR3 runs 16 residues. Per the germline V gene, CDR1 is MGHDK and CDR2 is SYGVNS. The CDR3 DNA sequence: TGTGCCAGCAGTGAGAAAAGTATAGGGGGTAAATCACCCCTCCACTTT. Its translation: CASSEKSIGGKSPLHF.

This clone was seen more than once but under ten times. This chain joins TRBV19 and TRBJ2-7; 8 bases align to TRBD1. Germline CDR1 LNHDA, CDR2 SQIVND (reference sequence). The CDR3 totals 14 residues. V trimming: 3 bases; J trimming: 5 bases; junction bases outside the gene matches: 6. The CDR3 region has the DNA TGTGCCAGTAGTATCGGTCAGGGGGCTCACGAGCAGTACTTC. Protein product: CASSIGQGAHEQYF.

The chain uses TRBV6-5 and TRBJ2-2, with 9 bases aligning to TRBD1. This CDR3 spans 14 amino acids. CDR1 is MNHEY and CDR2 is SVGAGI in the germline V gene. J gave up 7 bases and V 6 bases, and 6 bases lay outside the gene matches. CDR3 amino acids: CASRPTGGNGELFF. The CDR3, as DNA: TGTGCCAGCAGACCTACAGGGGGCAACGGGGAGCTGTTTTTT.

The chain combines TRBV6-6 with TRBJ2-7, with a possible D match to TRBD2 (5 bases). Looked up from germline, CDR1 is MNHNY and CDR2 is SVGAGI (reference sequence). The germline V and J ends were trimmed by 2 bases and 0 bases, with 8 bases remaining between them. CDR3 length equals 14 residues. In DNA, the CDR3 is TGTGCCAGCAGTTACCGTGGGAGCTCCTACGAGCAGTACTTC. It specifies CASSYRGSSYEQYF.